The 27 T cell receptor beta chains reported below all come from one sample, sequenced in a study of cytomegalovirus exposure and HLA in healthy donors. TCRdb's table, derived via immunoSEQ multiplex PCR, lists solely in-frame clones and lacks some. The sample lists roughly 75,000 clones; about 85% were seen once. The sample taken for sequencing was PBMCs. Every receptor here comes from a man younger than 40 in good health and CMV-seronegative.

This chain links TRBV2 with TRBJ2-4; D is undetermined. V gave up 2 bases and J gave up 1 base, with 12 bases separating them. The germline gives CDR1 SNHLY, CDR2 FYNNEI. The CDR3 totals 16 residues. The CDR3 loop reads CASSEFGTYAKNIQYF. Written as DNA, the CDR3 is TGTGCCAGCAGTGAATTTGGCACGTACGCCAAAAACATTCAGTACTTC.

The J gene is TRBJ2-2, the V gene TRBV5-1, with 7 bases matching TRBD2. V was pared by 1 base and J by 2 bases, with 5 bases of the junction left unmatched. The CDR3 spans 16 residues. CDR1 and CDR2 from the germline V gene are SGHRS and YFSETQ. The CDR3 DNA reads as TGCGCCAGCAGCTTGCTAGCGGAGACCAACACCGGGGAGCTGTTTTTT. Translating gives CASSLLAETNTGELFF. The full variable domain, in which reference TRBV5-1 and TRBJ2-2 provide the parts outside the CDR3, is KAGVTQTPRYLIKTRGQQVTLSCSPISGHRSVSWYQQTPGQGLQFLFEYFSETQRNKGNFPGRFSGRQFSNSRSEMNVSTLELGDSALYLCASSLLAETNTGELFFGEGSRLTVL.

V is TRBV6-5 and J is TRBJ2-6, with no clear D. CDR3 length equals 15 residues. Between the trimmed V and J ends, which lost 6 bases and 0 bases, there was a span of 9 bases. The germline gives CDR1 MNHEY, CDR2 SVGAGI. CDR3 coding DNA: TGTGCCAGCAGCTTACAGAGCTCTGGGGCCAACGTCCTGACTTTC. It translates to CASSLQSSGANVLTF.

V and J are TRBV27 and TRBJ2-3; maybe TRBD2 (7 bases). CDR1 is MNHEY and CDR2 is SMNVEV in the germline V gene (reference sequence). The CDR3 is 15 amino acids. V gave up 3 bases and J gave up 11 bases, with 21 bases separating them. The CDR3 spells CASSFPGGRDRKQYF. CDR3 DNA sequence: TGTGCCAGCAGTTTCCCCGGGGGGCGGGATAGGAAGCAGTATTTT.

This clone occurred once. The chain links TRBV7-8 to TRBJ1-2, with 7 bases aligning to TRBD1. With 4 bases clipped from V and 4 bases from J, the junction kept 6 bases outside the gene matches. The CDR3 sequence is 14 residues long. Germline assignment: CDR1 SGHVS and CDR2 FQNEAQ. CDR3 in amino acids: CASSSGQELYGYTF. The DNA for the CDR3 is TGTGCCAGCAGCTCCGGACAGGAGCTCTATGGCTACACCTTC.

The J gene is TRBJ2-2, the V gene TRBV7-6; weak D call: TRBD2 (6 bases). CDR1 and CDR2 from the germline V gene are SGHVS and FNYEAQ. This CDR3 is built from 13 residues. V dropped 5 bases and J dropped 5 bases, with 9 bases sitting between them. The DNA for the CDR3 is TGTGCCAGCAGCGTTAGCGGAACCGGGGAGCTGTTTTTT. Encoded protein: CASSVSGTGELFF.

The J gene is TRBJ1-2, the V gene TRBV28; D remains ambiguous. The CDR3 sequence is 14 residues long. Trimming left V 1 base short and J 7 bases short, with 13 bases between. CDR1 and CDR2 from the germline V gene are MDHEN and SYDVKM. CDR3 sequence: CASSLSAIGGGYTF. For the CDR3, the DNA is TGTGCCAGCAGTTTATCGGCCATTGGCGGTGGCTACACCTTC.

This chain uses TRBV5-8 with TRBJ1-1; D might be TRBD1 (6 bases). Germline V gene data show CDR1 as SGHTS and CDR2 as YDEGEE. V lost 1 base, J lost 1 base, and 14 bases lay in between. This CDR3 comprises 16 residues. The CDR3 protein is CASSLRLQGRNTEAFF. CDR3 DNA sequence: TGTGCCAGCAGCTTGAGGCTCCAGGGGCGGAACACTGAAGCTTTCTTT. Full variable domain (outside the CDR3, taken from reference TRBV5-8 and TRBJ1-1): EAGVTQSPTHLIKTRGQQATLRCSPISGHTSVYWYQQALGLGLQFLLWYDEGEERNRGNFPPRFSGRQFPNYSSELNVNALELEDSALYLCASSLRLQGRNTEAFFGQGTRLTVV.

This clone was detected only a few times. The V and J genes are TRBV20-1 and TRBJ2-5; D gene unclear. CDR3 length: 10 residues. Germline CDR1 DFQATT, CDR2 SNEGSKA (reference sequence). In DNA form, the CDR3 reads TGCAGCCTACTGAGGGAGACCCAGTACTTC. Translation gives CSLLRETQYF.

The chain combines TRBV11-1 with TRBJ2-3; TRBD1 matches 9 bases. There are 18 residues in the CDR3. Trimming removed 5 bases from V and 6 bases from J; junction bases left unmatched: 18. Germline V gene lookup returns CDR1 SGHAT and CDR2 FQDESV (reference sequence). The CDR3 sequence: CASSATGGTGFWVDTQYF. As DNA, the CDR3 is TGTGCCAGCAGCGCGACCGGGGGGACAGGGTTTTGGGTCGATACGCAGTATTTT.

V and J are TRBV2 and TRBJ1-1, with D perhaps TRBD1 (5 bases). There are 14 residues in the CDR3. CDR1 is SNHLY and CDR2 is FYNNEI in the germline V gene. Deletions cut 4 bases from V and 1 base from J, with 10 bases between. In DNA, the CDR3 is TGTGCCAGCAGTGCGGTAGGGGCGAACACTGAAGCTTTCTTT. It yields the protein CASSAVGANTEAFF. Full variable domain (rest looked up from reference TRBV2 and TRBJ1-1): EPEVTQTPSHQVTQMGQEVILRCVPISNHLYFYWYRQILGQKVEFLVSFYNNEISEKSEIFDDQFSVERPDGSNFTLKIRSTKLEDSAMYFCASSAVGANTEAFFGQGTRLTVV.

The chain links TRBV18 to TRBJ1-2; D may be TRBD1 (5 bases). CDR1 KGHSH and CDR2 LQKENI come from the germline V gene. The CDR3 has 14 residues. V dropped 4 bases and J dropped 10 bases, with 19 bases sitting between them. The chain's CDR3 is CASSRAGRGENYTF. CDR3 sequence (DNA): TGTGCCAGCTCACGCGCAGGGAGGGGAGAAAACTACACCTTC. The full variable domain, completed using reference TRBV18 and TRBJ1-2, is NAGVMQNPRHLVRRRGQEARLRCSPMKGHSHVYWYRQLPEEGLKFMVYLQKENIIDESGMPKERFSAEFPKEGPSILRIQQVVRGDSAAYFCASSRAGRGENYTFGSGTRLTVV.

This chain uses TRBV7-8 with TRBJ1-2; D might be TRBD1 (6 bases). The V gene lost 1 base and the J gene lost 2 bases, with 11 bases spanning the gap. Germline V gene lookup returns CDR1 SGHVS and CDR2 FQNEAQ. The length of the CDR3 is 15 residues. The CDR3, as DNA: TGTGCCAGCAGCTTAGTGCAGGGGCGGAACTATGGCTACACCTTC. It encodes CASSLVQGRNYGYTF. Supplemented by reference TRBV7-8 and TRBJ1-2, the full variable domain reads GAGVSQSPRYKVAKRGQDVALRCDPISGHVSLFWYQQALGQGPEFLTYFQNEAQLDKSGLPSDRFFAERPEGSVSTLKIQRTQQEDSAVYLCASSLVQGRNYGYTFGSGTRLTVV.

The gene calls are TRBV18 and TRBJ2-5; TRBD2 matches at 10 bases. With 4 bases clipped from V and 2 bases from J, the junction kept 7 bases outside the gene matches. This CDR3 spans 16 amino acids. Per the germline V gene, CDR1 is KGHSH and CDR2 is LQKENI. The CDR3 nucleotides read TGTGCCAGCTCACGGGCCGGGACTAGCGTTCAAGAGACCCAGTACTTC. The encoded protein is CASSRAGTSVQETQYF.

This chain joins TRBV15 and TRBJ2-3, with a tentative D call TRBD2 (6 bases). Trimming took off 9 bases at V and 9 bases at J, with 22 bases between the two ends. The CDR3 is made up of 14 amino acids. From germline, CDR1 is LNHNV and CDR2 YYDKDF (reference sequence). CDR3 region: CATNSGPMGRTQYF. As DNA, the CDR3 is TGTGCCACAAACTCCGGGCCCATGGGGAGGACGCAGTATTTT.

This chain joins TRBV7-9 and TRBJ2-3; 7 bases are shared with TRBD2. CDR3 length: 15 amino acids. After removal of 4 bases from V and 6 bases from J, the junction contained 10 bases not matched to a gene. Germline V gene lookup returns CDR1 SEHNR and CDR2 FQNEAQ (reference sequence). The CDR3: CASSSRMGGSDTQYF. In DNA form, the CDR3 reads TGTGCCAGCAGCTCGCGGATGGGAGGGTCCGATACGCAGTATTTT.

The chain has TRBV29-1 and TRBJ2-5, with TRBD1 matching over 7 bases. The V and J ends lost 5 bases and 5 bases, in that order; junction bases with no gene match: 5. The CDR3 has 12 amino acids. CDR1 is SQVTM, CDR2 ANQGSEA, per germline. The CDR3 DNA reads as TGCAGCGTTCAGGGGGTAGGGGAGACCCAGTACTTC. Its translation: CSVQGVGETQYF.

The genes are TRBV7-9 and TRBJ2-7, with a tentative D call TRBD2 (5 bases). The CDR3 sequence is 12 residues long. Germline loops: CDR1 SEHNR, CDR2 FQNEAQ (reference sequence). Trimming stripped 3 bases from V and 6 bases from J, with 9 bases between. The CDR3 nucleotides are TGTGCCAGCAGCTTCCCGGGATCCGAGCAGTACGTC. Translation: CASSFPGSEQYV.

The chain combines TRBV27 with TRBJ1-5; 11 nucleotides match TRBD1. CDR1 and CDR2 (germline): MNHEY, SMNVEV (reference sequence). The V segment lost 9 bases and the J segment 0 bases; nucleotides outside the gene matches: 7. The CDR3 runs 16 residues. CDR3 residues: CASKGQGAYSNQPQHF. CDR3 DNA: TGTGCCAGTAAAGGACAGGGGGCTTATAGCAATCAGCCCCAGCATTTT.

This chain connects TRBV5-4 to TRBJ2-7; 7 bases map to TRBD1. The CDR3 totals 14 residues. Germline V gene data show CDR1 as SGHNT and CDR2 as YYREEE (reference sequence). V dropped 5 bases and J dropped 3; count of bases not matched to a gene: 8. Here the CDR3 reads CASRNTGAIYEQYF. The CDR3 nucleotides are TGTGCCAGCAGGAACACAGGGGCCATCTACGAGCAGTACTTC.

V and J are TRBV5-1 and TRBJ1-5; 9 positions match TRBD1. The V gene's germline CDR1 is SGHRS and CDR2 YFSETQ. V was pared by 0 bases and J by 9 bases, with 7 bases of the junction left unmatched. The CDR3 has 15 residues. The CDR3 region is CASSLVTGGAGPQHF. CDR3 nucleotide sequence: TGCGCCAGCAGCTTGGTAACAGGGGGCGCGGGGCCCCAGCATTTT.

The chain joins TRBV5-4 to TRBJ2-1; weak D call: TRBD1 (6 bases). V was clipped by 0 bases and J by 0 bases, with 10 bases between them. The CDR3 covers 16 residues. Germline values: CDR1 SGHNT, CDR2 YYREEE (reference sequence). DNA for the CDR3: TGTGCCAGCAGCTTGGTTGGGGGCCGCTCCTACAATGAGCAGTTCTTC. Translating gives CASSLVGGRSYNEQFF.

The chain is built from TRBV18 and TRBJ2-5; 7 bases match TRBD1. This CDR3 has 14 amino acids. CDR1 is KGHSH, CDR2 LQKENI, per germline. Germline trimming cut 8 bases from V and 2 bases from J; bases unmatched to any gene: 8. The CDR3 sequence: CASTQGVSQETQYF. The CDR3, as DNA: TGTGCCAGCACCCAGGGGGTCTCTCAAGAGACCCAGTACTTC.

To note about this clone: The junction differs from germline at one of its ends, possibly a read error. This CDR3 reads CSARPNIEAFF. The CDR3, as DNA: TGCAGTGCTAGACCAAACATTGAAGCTTTCTTT. The chain employs TRBV20-1 and TRBJ1-1; D gene uncertain. There are 11 residues in the CDR3. Germline-derived CDR1 and CDR2 are DFQATT and SNEGSKA (reference sequence).

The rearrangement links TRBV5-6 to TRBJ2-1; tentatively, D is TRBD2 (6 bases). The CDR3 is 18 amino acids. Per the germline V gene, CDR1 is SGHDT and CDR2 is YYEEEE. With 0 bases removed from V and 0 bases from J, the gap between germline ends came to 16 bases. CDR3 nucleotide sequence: TGTGCCAGCAGCTTGGTCCGACTAGTCCTTACCTCCTACAATGAGCAGTTCTTC. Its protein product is CASSLVRLVLTSYNEQFF.

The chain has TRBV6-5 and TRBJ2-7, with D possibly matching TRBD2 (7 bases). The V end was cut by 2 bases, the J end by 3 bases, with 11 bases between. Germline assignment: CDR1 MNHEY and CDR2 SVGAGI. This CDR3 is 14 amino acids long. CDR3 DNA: TGTGCCAGCAGTTACGGGGGGGCTCACTACGAGCAGTACTTC. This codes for CASSYGGAHYEQYF.

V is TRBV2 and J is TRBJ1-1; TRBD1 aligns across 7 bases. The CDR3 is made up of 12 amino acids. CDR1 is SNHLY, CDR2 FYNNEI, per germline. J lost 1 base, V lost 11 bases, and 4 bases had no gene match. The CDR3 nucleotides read TGTGCCGGAGACAGGGAGAACACTGAAGCTTTCTTT. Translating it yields CAGDRENTEAFF. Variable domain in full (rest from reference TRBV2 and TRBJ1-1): EPEVTQTPSHQVTQMGQEVILRCVPISNHLYFYWYRQILGQKVEFLVSFYNNEISEKSEIFDDQFSVERPDGSNFTLKIRSTKLEDSAMYFCAGDRENTEAFFGQGTRLTVV.